This T cell receptor (beta chain) stems from a study of shared clonotypes between healthy human individuals. Study-level information: Each donor had three CD4 naive, three CD4 memory, two CD8 naive and one CD8 memory plate. Regarding the study as a whole: Sequencing depth was expected to influence donor clonotype sharing. Relative to clonotypes present in all four donors, those not shared had lower generation probabilities. Relative to memory subsets, naive subsets generally showed larger estimated richness.

Measured with immunoSEQ multiplex PCR; TCRdb has only the in-frame clones, and not every one. The sample holds 1 million to 1.3 million clones, about 80% seen once. On this clone itself: As yet, its antigen is unknown.

V was cut by 0 bases and J by 9 bases, with 3 bases left in between. Germline loops: CDR1 MNHEY, CDR2 SMNVEV (reference sequence). CDR3 size: 11 residues. The genes are TRBV27 and TRBJ2-1; D is uncertain. The clonotype comes from a man younger than 35 in good health. Some clones in this sample may be carry-over from other donors' samples. What was sequenced was memory CD4+ T cells from PBMCs. Documented subset: CD45RA-negative fraction. CDR3 sequence: CASSLSGEQFF. As DNA, the CDR3 is TGTGCCAGCAGTTTATCGGGTGAGCAGTTCTTC.